This T cell receptor beta chain is drawn from a study of PD-1 blockade in classical Hodgkin lymphoma. This clone was seen just once. Relapses following autologous stem cell transplantation were seen in all patients, with brentuximab vedotin exposure varying. Best response was recorded as complete response, partial response or progressive disease. The repertoire was sequenced with immunoSEQ multiplex PCR; TCRdb's copy has only in-frame clones and lacks some. The sample lists roughly 140,000 clones, around four fifths occurring once. The CDR3 extends over 13 amino acids. V was clipped by 2 bases and J by 7 bases; unmatched bases: 4. Germline loops: CDR1 SGHTA, CDR2 FQGTGA.

The TCR sequence derives from a human donor with classical Hodgkin lymphoma. The chain has TRBV7-3 and TRBJ1-1; TRBD1 aligns across 7 bases. Sample: peripheral blood mononuclear cells (PBMCs), taken before the second cycle of nivolumab. CDR3 in DNA: TGTGCCAGCAGCTTACGGACAGGCAGTGAAGCTTTCTTT. Protein sequence: CASSLRTGSEAFF.